This entry describes one TCR beta chain. Its antigen is undetermined. Profiled with immunoSEQ multiplex PCR; TCRdb holds only in-frame clones, not every one. The sample contains about 130,000 clones, about 90% of which appear only once. Germline values: CDR1 SGHVS, CDR2 FNYEAQ. The J segment lost 9 bases and the V segment lost 4 bases, leaving 12 bases of the junction unmatched. CDR3 length: 14 amino acids. This entry comes from a study of cytomegalovirus exposure and HLA in healthy donors. Points from the study as a whole: Most observed TCR sequences were rare, whereas some public TCRs were detected in many donors.

The clonotype originates from a man aged 30 to 45 in good health and CMV-seronegative. The specimen was PBMCs. The V and J genes are TRBV7-6 and TRBJ2-7; 7 nucleotides line up with TRBD1. This CDR3 reads CASSSRQGGVGQYF. The CDR3 DNA reads as TGTGCCAGCAGCTCTAGACAGGGTGGGGTTGGGCAGTACTTC.